This T cell receptor beta chain comes out of a study of metastatic and nonmetastatic thyroid tumors. TCRdb used MiXCR to call clones anew from the PCR reads. The sample holds about 24,000 clones, around 15% seen once. V was clipped by 6 bases and J by 0 bases; unmatched bases: 3. The CDR3 has 17 residues. CDR1 and CDR2 (germline): MRHNA, SNTAGT. Until they underwent thyroid surgery, no patient had received any treatment. The table lists this clone with many counts. Sequenced material: blood. This chain joins TRBV6-4 and TRBJ2-6; 12 bases are shared with TRBD2. The receptor comes from a female donor with papillary thyroid cancer or a benign thyroid nodule (not recorded which). Some clones in this sample may be carry-over from other donors' samples. This CDR3 is CASSPTSGGSGANVLTF. The CDR3 DNA reads TGTGCCAGCAGCCCGACTAGCGGGGGCTCTGGGGCCAACGTCCTGACTTTC.